Below are 17 T cell receptor beta chains sequenced from a single sample in a study of low-dose radiotherapy and immunotherapy resistance in tumors. TRAV- and TRBV-specific primers, spanning alpha and beta chains, primed first-strand cDNA. TCRs were amplified for roughly 22 PCR cycles with a constant-region primer and V-primer adapter. In TCRdb, the reads were re-called with MiXCR into one record per CDR3 protein. Here the sample spans several thousand distinct CDR3 sequences, roughly 58% being singletons. The origin of the receptors is a human donor with advanced metastatic prostate, ovarian, gallbladder or colorectal cancer (not recorded which). This table probably holds off-target reads from a library built for another chain.

This clonotype was counted between two and nine times. CDR3 in DNA: TGCAGCGTTGCCGGGGGAGGGTACGAGCAGTACTTC. This gives the protein CSVAGGGYEQYF. J is TRBJ2-7 and V is TRBV29-1, with 7 bases fitting TRBD2. Germline loops: CDR1 SQVTM, CDR2 ANQGSEA. Trimming took 4 bases from V and 4 from J; bases not matched to a gene: 4. The CDR3 consists of 12 residues.

The chain joins TRBV11-2 to TRBJ1-2; D is perhaps TRBD1 (5 bases). The CDR3 contains 13 residues. V lost 6 bases, J lost 4 bases, and 12 bases lay in between. Germline V gene data show CDR1 as SGHAT and CDR2 as FQNNGV. The CDR3 region is CASRPGVGYGYTF. CDR3 nucleotides: TGTGCCAGCAGACCGGGGGTAGGCTATGGCTACACCTTC.

The chain joins TRBV5-5 to TRBJ2-1; D remains unclear. The CDR3 spans 16 residues. Germline V gives CDR1 SGHKS, CDR2 YYEKEE (reference sequence). Trimming stripped 4 bases from V and 0 bases from J, with 14 bases between. The CDR3 region is CASSPLSDFSYNEQFF. For the CDR3, the DNA is TGTGCCAGCAGCCCCCTTTCAGATTTCTCCTACAATGAGCAGTTCTTC. Based on the CDR3 plus reference TRBV5-5 and TRBJ2-1, the full variable domain is DAGVTQSPTHLIKTRGQQVTLRCSPISGHKSVSWYQQVLGQGPQFIFQYYEKEERGRGNFPDRFSARQFPNYSSELNVNALLLGDSALYLCASSPLSDFSYNEQFFGPGTRLTVL.

The chain links TRBV7-9 to TRBJ2-2; D is ambiguous. V lost 2 bases to trimming and J lost 6 bases, with 4 bases between them. The CDR3 sequence is 12 residues long. Germline CDR1 and CDR2: SEHNR and FQNEAQ (reference sequence). The CDR3 region is CASSLSAGELFF. The CDR3, as DNA: TGTGCCAGCAGCTTAAGTGCCGGGGAGCTGTTTTTT.

The chain couples TRBV6-8 to TRBJ2-7; TRBD1 matches at 11 bases. The V and J ends lost 0 bases and 4 bases, in that order; junction bases with no gene match: 2. Germline assignment: CDR1 MNHGY and CDR2 SAAAGT. The CDR3 has 15 amino acids. The CDR3 bases are TGTGCCAGCAGTTACTCGGACAGGGGGCTTTACGAGCAGTACTTC. The encoded protein is CASSYSDRGLYEQYF.

This clonotype was counted between two and nine times. This chain uses TRBV30 with TRBJ2-3; D uncertain. V was shortened by 0 bases and J by 6 bases, with 4 bases between the two germline ends. CDR1 and CDR2 (germline): GTSNPN, SVGIG (reference sequence). CDR3 length: 11 amino acids. The CDR3 nucleotides read TGTGCCTGGAGTGTATTGGATACGCAGTATTTT. Translated, it gives CAWSVLDTQYF. The variable domain in full, with the rest retrieved from reference TRBV30 and TRBJ2-3, is SQTIHQWPATLVQPVGSPLSLECTVEGTSNPNLYWYRQAAGRGLQLLFYSVGIGQISSEVPQNLSASRPQDRQFILSSKKLLLSDSGFYLCAWSVLDTQYFGPGTRLTVL.

This clonotype has a handful of counts. The V gene is TRBV4-2, the J gene TRBJ2-7; 8 nucleotides match TRBD1. The CDR3 length is 16 residues. Unmatched junction bases numbered 13, after V lost 3 bases and J lost 6 bases. Germline values: CDR1 LGHNA, CDR2 YNFKEQ. CDR3 nucleotide sequence: TGTGCCAGCAGCCACCTAAAGACACAGGGGGTGGTCGAGCAGTACTTC. Protein: CASSHLKTQGVVEQYF.

The J gene is TRBJ2-5, the V gene TRBV7-6, with 7 nucleotides matching TRBD1. The CDR3 has 15 amino acids. Germline-derived CDR1 and CDR2 are SGHVS and FNYEAQ. The trim removed 1 base at V and 2 bases at J, leaving 4 bases unmatched. CDR3 coding DNA: TGTGCCAGCAGCTTAGTGGGGACAGCGCAAGAGACCCAGTACTTC. The encoded protein is CASSLVGTAQETQYF.

The chain uses TRBV3-1 and TRBJ2-7; D remains ambiguous. The CDR3 runs 11 residues. Trimming left V 3 bases short and J 4 bases short, with 4 bases between. Looked up from germline, CDR1 is LGHDT and CDR2 is YNNKEL (reference sequence). Written as DNA, the CDR3 is TGTGCCAGCAGCCACCAATACGAGCAGTACTTC. This translates into CASSHQYEQYF.

This clonotype was observed a handful of times. The chain joins TRBV6-1 to TRBJ2-5; weak D call: TRBD1 (5 bases). The CDR3 has 13 amino acids. Germline V lookup: CDR1 MNHNS, CDR2 SASEGT. The germline V and J ends were trimmed by 7 bases and 1 base, with 10 bases remaining between them. CDR3 residues: CASKKGIQETQYF. CDR3 DNA sequence: TGTGCCAGCAAGAAGGGGATCCAAGAGACCCAGTACTTC.

This clonotype was detected only a few times. The J gene is TRBJ2-1, the V gene TRBV11-1, with 10 bases aligning to TRBD1. From germline, CDR1 is SGHAT and CDR2 FQDESV (reference sequence). This CDR3 is 15 amino acids long. The J segment lost 4 bases and the V segment lost 5 bases, leaving 5 bases of the junction unmatched. The CDR3 here is CASSPSGQGYNEQFF. The CDR3 DNA reads as TGTGCCAGCAGCCCATCGGGACAGGGGTACAATGAGCAGTTCTTC.

J is TRBJ1-4 and V is TRBV3-1; TRBD1 is a possible D gene (5 bases). Per the germline V gene, CDR1 is LGHDT and CDR2 is YNNKEL (reference sequence). V was shortened by 4 bases and J by 0 bases, with 12 bases between the two germline ends. This CDR3 is 16 amino acids long. The CDR3 sequence is CASSPPRGATNEKLFF. The CDR3, as DNA: TGTGCCAGCAGCCCCCCCCGAGGGGCAACTAATGAAAAACTGTTTTTT.

This sequence joins TRBV18 and TRBJ2-1; D is tentatively TRBD1 or TRBD2 (5 bases each). The germline gives CDR1 KGHSH, CDR2 LQKENI. The V end lost 5 bases, the J end lost 5 bases, and 10 bases lay between the germline ends. The CDR3 is 13 amino acids. CDR3 loop: CASSSGPDNEQFF. CDR3 nucleotides: TGTGCCAGCTCATCGGGGCCAGACAATGAGCAGTTCTTC.

This rearrangement joins TRBV12-3 or TRBV12-4 to TRBJ2-5; D is ambiguous. The V end lost 6 bases, the J end lost 1 base, and 15 bases lay between the germline ends. The CDR3 has 15 amino acids. In DNA, the CDR3 is TGTGCCAGCAGGGCAACCCCGGCGGCCCAAGAGACCCAGTACTTC. This encodes CASRATPAAQETQYF.

J is TRBJ1-4 and V is TRBV4-1; perhaps TRBD1 as D (5 bases). This CDR3 contains 16 residues. V shed 1 base and J shed 0 bases, with 9 bases lying between them. Per the germline V gene, CDR1 is MGHRA and CDR2 is YSYEKL. The CDR3 loop is CASSQARGATNEKLFF. The CDR3 DNA reads as TGCGCCAGCAGCCAAGCCCGGGGGGCAACTAATGAAAAACTGTTTTTT.

The rearrangement uses TRBV25-1 and TRBJ1-4; the D gene is possibly TRBD1 (6 bases). This CDR3 is built from 16 residues. V shed 1 base and J shed 0 bases, with 9 bases lying between them. Germline CDR1 is MGHDK and CDR2 is SYGVNS. CDR3: CASSELGTTTNEKLFF. Here the CDR3 DNA reads TGTGCCAGCAGTGAATTAGGGACAACAACTAATGAAAAACTGTTTTTT.

The chain joins TRBV7-6 to TRBJ2-7, with 10 nucleotides matching TRBD1. CDR1 is SGHVS and CDR2 is FNYEAQ in the germline V gene. This CDR3 is 13 amino acids long. V dropped 8 bases and J dropped 4; count of bases not matched to a gene: 5. The CDR3 region has the DNA TGTGCCAGCGCGAGGGACAGGGGTTACGAGCAGTACTTC. This codes for CASARDRGYEQYF.